Below, one T cell receptor beta chain is given with its context. CD45RO-negative CD8 cells positively selected for CCR7 made up the naive population, which excluded terminally differentiated effector memory CD45RA+ cells. Method: immunoSEQ multiplex PCR; TCRdb's copy keeps in-frame clones and lacks some. The sample lists roughly 570,000 clones, roughly 98% occurring once. The sample is drawn from a study of shared clonotypes between healthy human individuals. Trimming removed 3 bases at V and 3 bases at J, with 21 bases between. The CDR3 is made up of 17 amino acids. CDR1 is SGDLS and CDR2 is YYNGEE in the germline V gene.

The specimen was naive CD8+ T cells sorted from blood. The origin of this receptor is a young man in good health. This chain joins TRBV9 and TRBJ1-2; D is perhaps TRBD1 (6 bases). The CDR3 protein is CASSDNYKQGIDYGYTF. In DNA, the CDR3 is TGTGCCAGCAGCGACAACTATAAACAGGGAATCGACTATGGCTACACCTTC.